One TCR beta chain is described in this entry. As yet, its antigen is unknown. The data are from a study of Ad26.COV2.S vaccination and SARS-CoV-2 variants. For the study at large: By the intramuscular route, Ad26.COV2.S was given once, or twice 56 days apart.

Notes on the study in general: Vaccinees reportedly had broad spike-specific CD8+ and CD4+ T cell responses. People given the vaccine had a wider spike-specific TCR breadth than placebo recipients did.

Germline V gene sequence: CDR1 MNHEY, CDR2 SVGEGT. The CDR3 is 15 residues long. The V gene lost 2 bases and the J gene lost 2 bases, with 13 bases spanning the gap. Libraries were prepared by immunoSEQ multiplex PCR; TCRdb keeps only in-frame clonotypes and omits some of them. The repertoire has roughly 300,000 clones, 85% to 90% of them found once; the top ten carry just under 5%. Stated treatment: around 19 received Ad26.COV2.S at low or high dose, single or two shots; roughly 5 received placebo; per-sample allocation not given. Samples were taken on day 63 after the first vaccine or placebo injection.

V gene TRBV6-2 or TRBV6-3 combines with J gene TRBJ2-7, with D possibly TRBD1 on 5 matching bases. The source material was peripheral blood, sampled in a trial of Ad26.COV2.S vaccine versus placebo. The sequence was collected from a person aged 18-65 years who received the Ad26.COV2.S COVID-19 vaccine or a placebo. The CDR3 coding sequence is TGTGCCAGCAGTTACGCAGTCAGGGTGACCTACGAGCAGTACTTC. Translated: CASSYAVRVTYEQYF.